These T cell receptor beta chains were read from a single sample in a study of cytomegalovirus exposure and HLA in healthy donors. The method was immunoSEQ multiplex PCR; TCRdb's version includes in-frame clones alone and lacks a portion of them. The sample holds more than 95,000 clones, about four fifths seen once. What was sequenced was PBMCs. The receptors stem from a man aged 18 to 29 in good health and CMV-seronegative. The CDR3 runs from the conserved cysteine through the conserved F or W. D genes are given only for firm matches. The size of a clone is reported for some rows only, either as once, few or many, or as a class for expanded clones.

clone size	V gene	J gene	D gene	CDR3 protein	CDR3 DNA
.	TRBV29-1	TRBJ2-1	TRBD1	CSVESRGLYNEQFF	TGCAGCGTTGAAAGCAGGGGGCTCTACAATGAGCAGTTCTTC
.	TRBV18	TRBJ2-7	TRBD2	CASSSGLAGQTYEQYF	TGTGCCAGCTCATCGGGACTAGCGGGGCAAACCTACGAGCAGTACTTC
once	TRBV12-5	TRBJ2-1	.	CASGTGGAYNEQFF	TGTGCTAGTGGGACCGGGGGAGCCTACAATGAGCAGTTCTTC
.	TRBV5-5	TRBJ1-6	TRBD1	CASSLRDRDYNSPLHF	TGTGCCAGCAGCTTGCGGGACAGGGACTATAATTCACCCCTCCACTTT
.	TRBV29-1	TRBJ1-2	.	CSVEGGYGYTF	TGCAGCGTTGAAGGAGGGTATGGCTACACCTTC
few	TRBV5-6	TRBJ1-1	TRBD1	CASSLSGGLNTEAFF	TGTGCCAGCAGCTTGTCAGGGGGCCTGAACACTGAAGCTTTCTTT
.	TRBV2	TRBJ1-5	TRBD1	CASSRTGTSNQPQHF	TGTGCCAGCAGCCGGACAGGGACGAGCAATCAGCCCCAGCATTTT
.	TRBV19	TRBJ1-1	TRBD1	CASSILRTGNTEAFF	TGTGCCAGTAGTATTTTGCGGACAGGGAACACTGAAGCTTTCTTT
.	TRBV7-2	TRBJ2-7	TRBD2	CASSLSLGRGANEQYF	TGTGCCAGCAGCTTATCCCTCGGGCGGGGGGCCAACGAGCAGTACTTC
once	TRBV5-1	TRBJ2-7	TRBD2	CASAPGGTYEQYF	TGCGCCAGCGCCCCGGGAGGGACTTACGAGCAGTACTTC
.	TRBV15	TRBJ2-7	TRBD2	CATSQGLAGTYEQYF	TGTGCCACCAGCCAAGGACTAGCGGGCACCTACGAGCAGTACTTC
.	TRBV6-1	TRBJ1-5	TRBD1	CASRETGGNQPQHF	TGTGCCAGCAGGGAAACAGGGGGCAATCAGCCCCAGCATTTT
.	TRBV9	TRBJ2-1	TRBD2	CASSGGGSYNEQFF	TGTGCCAGCAGCGGGGGGGGGTCCTACAATGAGCAGTTCTTC
.	TRBV29-1	TRBJ2-5	TRBD1	CSVFVRGRETQYF	TGCAGCGTTTTTGTCAGGGGGCGAGAGACCCAGTACTTC
.	TRBV6-5	TRBJ2-7	.	CASSSNSYEQYF	TGTGCCAGCAGCTCTAACTCCTACGAGCAGTACTTC
.	TRBV5-6	TRBJ2-7	.	CASSPGQFTYEQYF	TGTGCCAGCAGCCCAGGACAGTTCACCTACGAGCAGTACTTC
.	TRBV6-5	TRBJ1-2	.	CASSFRSVTGSAGYTF	TGTGCCAGCAGTTTTAGGTCCGTGACAGGATCGGCTGGCTACACCTTC
few	TRBV11-1	TRBJ2-3	TRBD1	CASSLEGAGADTQYF	TGTGCCAGCAGCTTAGAGGGGGCCGGGGCAGATACGCAGTATTTT
once	TRBV27	TRBJ1-1	.	CASSLSPGGTEAFF	TGTGCCAGCAGTTTATCTCCCGGGGGCACTGAAGCTTTCTTT
.	TRBV5-6	TRBJ1-2	.	CASSLLSMNLYGYTF	TGTGCCAGCAGCTTGCTTAGTATGAACCTCTATGGCTACACCTTC
.	TRBV2	TRBJ2-7	TRBD1	CASSRQGAYEQYF	TGTGCCAGCAGCCGACAGGGGGCTTACGAGCAGTACTTC
.	TRBV5-4	TRBJ1-2	.	CASTPQGLNYGYTF	TGTGCCAGCACGCCTCAGGGGCTGAACTATGGCTACACCTTC
once	TRBV6-5	TRBJ1-2	.	CASSAAGVYGYTF	TGTGCCAGCAGCGCCGCAGGGGTCTATGGCTACACCTTC
.	TRBV7-6	TRBJ2-5	.	CASRSGQGETQYF	TGTGCCAGCAGGTCGGGTCAGGGGGAGACCCAGTACTTC
.	TRBV14	TRBJ2-3	.	CASSHPRGGADTQYF	TGTGCCAGCAGCCACCCCCGAGGAGGGGCAGATACGCAGTATTTT
.	TRBV5-1	TRBJ2-7	.	CASSLPGPAYEQYF	TGCGCCAGCAGCTTACCGGGTCCAGCCTACGAGCAGTACTTC